This T cell receptor (beta chain) was recorded in a study of blood T cell repertoires in COVID-19. Turning to the study itself: COVID-19 samples, acute and convalescent, were from the United States, Italy and Spain. PBMCs, B-cell-depleted T cells, or T cells were the source of the cDNA or gDNA that made up the material.

In the original workflow: Using reference gene primer amplification, nucleated cell counts were estimated. Sequencing used immunoSEQ multiplex PCR; TCRdb keeps in-frame clones, though not all of them. That table gives V, J and clone size, and the DNA gave D and trimming. The table has some 120,000 clones, roughly 80% seen once. This receptor was identified in a man aged 25-45 years with acute or convalescent COVID-19. Sequencing was performed on peripheral blood.

This CDR3 is CATKPLGTGGNQPQHF. The CDR3 DNA reads as TGTGCCACCAAACCCTTGGGGACAGGGGGCAATCAGCCCCAGCATTTT. The rearrangement joins TRBV19 to TRBJ1-5; 10 bases fit TRBD1. This CDR3 is built from 16 residues. The ends lost 10 bases at V and 2 bases at J; junction bases unmatched: 11. From germline, CDR1 is LNHDA and CDR2 SQIVND (reference sequence). Looking up the rest from reference TRBV19 and TRBJ1-5 gives the full variable domain: DGGITQSPKYLFRKEGQNVTLSCEQNLNHDAMYWYRQDPGQGLRLIYYSQIVNDFQKGDIAEGYSVSREKKESFPLTVTSAQKNPTAFYLCATKPLGTGGNQPQHFGDGTRLSIL.